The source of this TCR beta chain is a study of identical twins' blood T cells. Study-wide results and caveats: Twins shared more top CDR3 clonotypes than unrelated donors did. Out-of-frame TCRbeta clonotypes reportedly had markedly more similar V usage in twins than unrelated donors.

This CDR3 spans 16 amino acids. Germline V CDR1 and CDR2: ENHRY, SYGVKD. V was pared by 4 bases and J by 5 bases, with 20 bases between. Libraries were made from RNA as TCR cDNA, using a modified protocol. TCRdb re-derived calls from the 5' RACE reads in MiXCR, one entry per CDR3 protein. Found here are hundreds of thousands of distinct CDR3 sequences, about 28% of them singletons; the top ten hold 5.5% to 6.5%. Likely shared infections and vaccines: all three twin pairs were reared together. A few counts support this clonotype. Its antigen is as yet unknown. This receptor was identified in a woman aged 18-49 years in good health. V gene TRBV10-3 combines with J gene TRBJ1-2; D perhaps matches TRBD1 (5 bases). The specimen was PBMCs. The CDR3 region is CAISADSQPGYYGYTF. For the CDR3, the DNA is TGTGCCATCAGTGCCGACAGTCAACCCGGATATTATGGCTACACCTTC.